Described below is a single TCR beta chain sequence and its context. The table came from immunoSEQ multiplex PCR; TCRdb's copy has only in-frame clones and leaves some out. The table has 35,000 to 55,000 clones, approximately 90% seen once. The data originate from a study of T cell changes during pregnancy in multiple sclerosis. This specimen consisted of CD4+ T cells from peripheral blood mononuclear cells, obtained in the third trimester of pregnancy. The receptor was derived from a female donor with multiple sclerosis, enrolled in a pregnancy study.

CDR3 loop: CASSPTGRAEKLFF. The CDR3 bases are TGTGCCAGCAGCCCCACCGGGAGGGCTGAAAAACTGTTTTTT. V gene TRBV5-4 combines with J gene TRBJ1-4; D gene uncertain. V gave up 4 bases and J gave up 7 bases, with 14 bases separating them. This CDR3 has 14 amino acids. CDR1 and CDR2 from the germline V gene are SGHNT and YYREEE (reference sequence). Full variable domain (outside the CDR3, taken from reference TRBV5-4 and TRBJ1-4): ETGVTQSPTHLIKTRGQQVTLRCSSQSGHNTVSWYQQALGQGPQFIFQYYREEENGRGNFPPRFSGLQFPNYSSELNVNALELDDSALYLCASSPTGRAEKLFFGSGTQLSVL.